This T cell receptor (beta chain) was captured in a study of T-cell memory formation after mild COVID-19. Overall study findings and caveats: CD4/CD8 balance characterized clones contracting day 15 to 85, and CD4+ skew characterized later expanders. Pre-infection memory carried some responding clones, suggesting that cross-reactive memory joined.

Sample barcodes and UMIs were carried by the TCR alpha and TCR beta cDNA libraries that 5'RACE generated with constant-segment primers. TCRdb redid the calling of the 5' RACE reads with MiXCR, one entry per CDR3 protein. The table includes about 430,000 distinct CDR3 sequences, roughly 26% detected once. A word on this clonotype: Its antigen is as yet unknown.

The CDR3 totals 13 residues. V was clipped by 5 bases and J by 1 base, with 8 bases between them. The specimen was PBMCs or a T cell subset sorted from them (not recorded which). The chain recombines TRBV12-3 or TRBV12-4 with TRBJ1-1; D remains unclear. This TCR was sampled from an adult woman who had mild COVID-19 (a few samples of this study predate the infection). Cell type and time point are not known. CDR3 DNA sequence: TGTGCCAGCAGTGCCGCAGCGAACACTGAAGCTTTCTTT. Encoded protein: CASSAAANTEAFF.